Presented here are 20 T cell receptor beta chains from one specimen sequenced in a study of CD8+CD57+ T cells in acquired aplastic anemia listed by TCRdb under 2018. Expansion of CD8+CD57+ cells had been shown by flow cytometry in the patients chosen for sequencing. The reads were generated on an Illumina HiSeq 2000. Profiling of TCR beta VDJ combinations and CDR3 sequences used genomic DNA as the template. TCRdb trimmed the raw reads at Q25, called clones with MiXCR and kept productive beta chains. Rows merge per CDR3 protein into single entries with the most common DNA and genes. The sample yields about 470,000 distinct CDR3 sequences; around 33% were counted once. Jointly, the top ten make up 0.82% of the sample. Sequencing was carried out using sorted CD4+, CD8+, or CD8+CD57+ T cells (not recorded which) from PBMCs. The source of these receptors is a human donor with aplastic anemia.

This clonotype has more than one count but fewer than ten. The genes are TRBV6-5 and TRBJ2-1, with a weak D call TRBD1 (5 bases). The germline CDR1 and CDR2 sequences are MNHEY and SVGAGI. The CDR3 extends over 13 amino acids. V shed 5 bases and J shed 7 bases, with 12 bases lying between them. CDR3 sequence: CASSNTNRNEQFF. CDR3 sequence (DNA): TGTGCCAGCAGTAACACAAACAGGAATGAGCAGTTCTTC.

CDR3: CASSYTTGEAFF. DNA of the CDR3: TGTGCCAGCAGTTACACGACAGGGGAAGCTTTCTTT. The chain is built from TRBV25-1 and TRBJ1-1; 7 nucleotides match TRBD1. Germline lookup yields CDR1 MGHDK and CDR2 SYGVNS. The CDR3 has 12 amino acids. The trim removed 5 bases at V and 8 bases at J, leaving 5 bases unmatched.

On this clonotype: One base away lies a much larger clone, so this may be a sequencing read error. The chain combines TRBV9 with TRBJ1-5; 7 nucleotides align to TRBD1. The CDR3 spans 14 residues. CDR1 is SGDLS, CDR2 YYNGEE, per germline. Trimming at V came to 7 bases and at J to 9 bases, leaving 13 bases not matched to a gene. In DNA form, the CDR3 reads TGTGCCAGCGGCGCAGACAGGGACCTCTGGCCCCAGCATTTT. This encodes CASGADRDLWPQHF. Full variable domain (missing parts from reference TRBV9 and TRBJ1-5): DSGVTQTPKHLITATGQRVTLRCSPRSGDLSVYWYQQSLDQGLQFLIQYYNGEERAKGNILERFSAQQFPDLHSELNLSSLELGDSALYFCASGADRDLWPQHFGDGTRLSIL.

In this sample, this clonotype turned up once. This sequence joins TRBV11-2 and TRBJ1-4, with a weak D call TRBD1 (5 bases). The CDR3 has 16 residues. Germline V gene lookup returns CDR1 SGHAT and CDR2 FQNNGV. The V end lost 5 bases, the J end lost 1 base, and 14 bases lay between the germline ends. In DNA form, the CDR3 reads TGTGCCAGCAGCCGTGGAAACGGGGGAACTAATGAAAAACTGTTTTTT. This gives the protein CASSRGNGGTNEKLFF. The whole variable domain, filled in from reference TRBV11-2 and TRBJ1-4, reads EAGVAQSPRYKIIEKRQSVAFWCNPISGHATLYWYQQILGQGPKLLIQFQNNGVVDDSQLPKDRFSAERLKGVDSTLKIQPAKLEDSAVYLCASSRGNGGTNEKLFFGSGTQLSVL.

The CDR3 protein is CATGDRGRDTQYF. The CDR3 bases are TGTGCCACCGGGGACAGGGGGCGAGATACGCAGTATTTT. J is TRBJ2-3 and V is TRBV10-3, with 12 nucleotides matching TRBD1. Germline assignment: CDR1 ENHRY and CDR2 SYGVKD. The CDR3 runs 13 residues. With 10 bases clipped from V and 5 bases from J, the junction kept 4 bases outside the gene matches.

This clonotype was observed a single time. The chain uses TRBV5-1 and TRBJ2-1; D unclear. The V and J ends lost 7 bases and 0 bases respectively, with 14 bases between them. The CDR3 contains 15 residues. CDR1 is SGHRS, CDR2 YFSETQ, per germline. The CDR3 loop reads CASHTVPSSYNEQFF. DNA for the CDR3: TGCGCCAGCCACACCGTCCCTAGCTCCTACAATGAGCAGTTCTTC.

The V call is TRBV7-9, the J call TRBJ2-1; 8 bases agree with TRBD2. The junction had 8 bases not matched to a gene; V was cut back by 5 bases and J by 2 bases. The CDR3 has 16 amino acids. Germline V lookup: CDR1 SEHNR, CDR2 FQNEAQ (reference sequence). CDR3 nucleotide sequence: TGTGCCAGCAGCCATGCCGGGGGGGCTGCCTACAATGAGCAGTTCTTC. It specifies CASSHAGGAAYNEQFF.

With respect to this clonotype: A read error may produce the germline difference seen at one junction end. The gene calls are TRBV11-1 and TRBJ2-3; unclear D gene. This CDR3 comprises 13 residues. The germline V gene has CDR1 SGHAT and CDR2 FQDESV (reference sequence). CDR3 coding DNA: TGTGCCGGCAGCTTAGAGGCTCCGAATACGCAGTATTTT. Its protein is CAGSLEAPNTQYF.

This clonotype was seen many times. This chain joins TRBV7-2 and TRBJ2-3; no clear D gene. Germline V gene sequence: CDR1 SGHTA, CDR2 FQGNSA. CDR3 length equals 11 residues. V gave up 2 bases and J gave up 4 bases, with 1 base separating them. This CDR3 reads CASSLPDTQYF. The CDR3 coding sequence is TGTGCCAGCAGCTTACCAGATACGCAGTATTTT.

This clonotype was picked up a small number of times. The junction shows a germline mismatch at one end, possibly a read error. V is TRBV10-3 and J is TRBJ2-7; D call uncertain. Germline V gene data show CDR1 as ENHRY and CDR2 as SYGVKD. The CDR3 runs to 15 residues. The CDR3 DNA reads as TGTGCCAGCAGTGATTTGGGAACCTCCCTCTACGAGCAGTACTTC. It codes for CASSDLGTSLYEQYF.

The chain joins TRBV4-2 to TRBJ2-2, with D possibly called TRBD1 or TRBD2 (5 bases each). The V gene's germline CDR1 is LGHNA and CDR2 YNFKEQ. V lost 1 base and J 0 bases, leaving 9 bases between the germline ends. The CDR3 totals 16 residues. CDR3 sequence reads: CASSQAGTANTGELFF. CDR3 bases: TGTGCCAGCAGCCAAGCTGGGACGGCGAACACCGGGGAGCTGTTTTTT.

This clonotype was detected a few times. The chain combines TRBV6-2 or TRBV6-3 with TRBJ1-2; no clear D. V was pared by 2 bases and J by 8 bases, with 12 bases between. This CDR3 spans 13 amino acids. Germline CDR1 is MNHEY and CDR2 is SVGEGT. The CDR3 DNA reads as TGTGCCAGCAGTTACAAGTCCACCCAGGGCTACACCTTC. Amino acids: CASSYKSTQGYTF.

CDR3 in amino acids: CASSVEDYPILNTEAFF. CDR3 bases: TGTGCCAGCAGCGTAGAGGACTACCCGATCCTGAACACTGAAGCTTTCTTT. This rearrangement joins TRBV9 to TRBJ1-1; D is unclear. The ends were cut back, 0 bases at V and 0 bases at J, with 15 bases in the middle. The germline gives CDR1 SGDLS, CDR2 YYNGEE. The CDR3 sequence is 17 residues long.

V and J are TRBV24-1 and TRBJ2-5; a weak D match, TRBD2 (6 bases). Deletions cut 2 bases from V and 3 bases from J, with 12 bases between. Germline lookup yields CDR1 KGHDR and CDR2 SFDVKD. CDR3 length: 15 amino acids. In nucleotides, the CDR3 is TGTGCCACCAGTGATTCTGGTTGGGGGGAAGAGACCCAGTACTTC. It yields the protein CATSDSGWGEETQYF.

This clonotype was seen more than once but under ten times. The CDR3 DNA follows: TGTGCCAGCAGCGTCCAGTCCGGAGATGAGCAGTTCTTC. Its translation is CASSVQSGDEQFF. The V gene is TRBV24-1, the J gene TRBJ2-1; no definite D call. Germline CDR1 KGHDR, CDR2 SFDVKD. This CDR3 is built from 13 residues. Trimming cost V 11 bases and J 8 bases, with 18 bases left between them.

The J gene is TRBJ2-1, the V gene TRBV20-1; 11 positions agree with TRBD2. The CDR3 is made up of 14 amino acids. After removal of 4 bases from V and 4 bases from J, the junction contained 3 bases not matched to a gene. Germline-derived CDR1 and CDR2 are DFQATT and SNEGSKA (reference sequence). CDR3 nucleotides: TGCAGTGCTATTACTAGCGGGGGATACAATGAGCAGTTCTTC. Encoded protein: CSAITSGGYNEQFF.

This chain links TRBV2 with TRBJ2-7; D is undetermined. V lost 4 bases to trimming and J lost 5 bases, with 18 bases between them. The CDR3 runs to 15 residues. Germline assignment: CDR1 SNHLY and CDR2 FYNNEI. The CDR3: CASSVLADPHNEQYF. CDR3 coding DNA: TGTGCCAGCAGTGTGTTAGCCGACCCTCATAACGAGCAGTACTTC.

The V gene is TRBV3-1, the J gene TRBJ2-5; a weak D match, TRBD2 (7 bases). Trimming removed 10 bases at V and 5 bases at J, with 17 bases between. The CDR3 has 13 residues. Germline CDR1 is LGHDT and CDR2 is YNNKEL (reference sequence). The CDR3 coding sequence is TGTGCCATCCGTGGGGGGGGCGAGGAGACCCAGTACTTC. This sequence encodes CAIRGGGEETQYF.

Only a few counts were recorded for this clonotype. This rearrangement joins TRBV4-3 to TRBJ1-1; unclear D gene. The V gene lost 0 bases and the J gene lost 7 bases, with 3 bases spanning the gap. There are 11 residues in the CDR3. Germline V gives CDR1 LGHNA, CDR2 YSLEER. The DNA for the CDR3 is TGCGCCAGCAGCCAAGACAGTGAAGCTTTCTTT. This translates into CASSQDSEAFF.

The chain couples TRBV19 to TRBJ2-6, with TRBD1 matching over 7 bases. J was trimmed by 0 bases and V by 8 bases; bases with no gene match: 13. The CDR3 spans 18 residues. Germline assignment: CDR1 LNHDA and CDR2 SQIVND (reference sequence). CDR3 loop: CASRPYRTGSSGANVLTF. In DNA form, the CDR3 reads TGTGCCAGTCGTCCCTATCGGACAGGAAGCTCTGGGGCCAACGTCCTGACTTTC. Full variable domain (outside the CDR3, taken from reference TRBV19 and TRBJ2-6): DGGITQSPKYLFRKEGQNVTLSCEQNLNHDAMYWYRQDPGQGLRLIYYSQIVNDFQKGDIAEGYSVSREKKESFPLTVTSAQKNPTAFYLCASRPYRTGSSGANVLTFGAGSRLTVL.